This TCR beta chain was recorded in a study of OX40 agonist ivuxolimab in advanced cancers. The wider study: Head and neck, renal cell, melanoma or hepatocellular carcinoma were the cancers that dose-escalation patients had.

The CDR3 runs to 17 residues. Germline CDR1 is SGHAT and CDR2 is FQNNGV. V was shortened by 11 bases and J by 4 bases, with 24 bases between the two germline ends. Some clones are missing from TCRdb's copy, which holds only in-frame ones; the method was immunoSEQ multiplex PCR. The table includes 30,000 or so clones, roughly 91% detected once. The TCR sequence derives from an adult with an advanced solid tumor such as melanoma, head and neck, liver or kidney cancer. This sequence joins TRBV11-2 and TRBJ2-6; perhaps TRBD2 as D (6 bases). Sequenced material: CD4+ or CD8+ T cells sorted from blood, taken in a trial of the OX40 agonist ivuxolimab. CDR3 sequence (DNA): TGTGCCGGCGGATTGTCCGCAGGGAGGCCCGGGGCCAACGTCCTGACTTTC. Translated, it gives CAGGLSAGRPGANVLTF.